This TCR beta chain was sequenced during a study of patients and donors after allogeneic stem cell transplantation. One entry per CDR3 protein results from TCRdb running MiXCR on the RT-PCR reads. The data show roughly 30,000 distinct CDR3 sequences, 6.8% seen once. Specimen: blood, either unsorted or a sorted T cell fraction (not recorded which). This receptor was taken from a human donor who was either an allogeneic HSCT recipient or a stem cell or donor lymphocyte infusion donor (not recorded which). It is not recorded whose cells these are; they may come from a transplant donor.

The CDR3 loop reads CSARGSDSGTPVSYNEQFF. The DNA for the CDR3 is TGCAGTGCTAGAGGATCGGATAGCGGGACCCCCGTTTCCTACAATGAGCAGTTCTTC. The gene calls are TRBV20-1 and TRBJ2-1; 8 nucleotides match TRBD2. Germline CDR1 is DFQATT and CDR2 is SNEGSKA (reference sequence). Unmatched junction bases numbered 15, after V lost 1 base and J lost 1 base. The CDR3 extends over 19 amino acids.